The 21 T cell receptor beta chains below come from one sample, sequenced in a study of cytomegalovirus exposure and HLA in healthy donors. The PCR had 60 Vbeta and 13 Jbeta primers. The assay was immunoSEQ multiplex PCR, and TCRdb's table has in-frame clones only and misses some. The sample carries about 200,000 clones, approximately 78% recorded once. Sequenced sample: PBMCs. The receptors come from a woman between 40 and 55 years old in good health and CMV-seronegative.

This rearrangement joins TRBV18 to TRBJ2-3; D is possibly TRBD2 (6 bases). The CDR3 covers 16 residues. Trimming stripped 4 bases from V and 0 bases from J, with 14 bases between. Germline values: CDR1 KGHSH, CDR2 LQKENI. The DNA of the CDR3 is TGTGCCAGCTCACTGAGACTAGACCCTAGCACAGATACGCAGTATTTT. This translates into CASSLRLDPSTDTQYF. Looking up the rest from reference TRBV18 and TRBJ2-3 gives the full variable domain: NAGVMQNPRHLVRRRGQEARLRCSPMKGHSHVYWYRQLPEEGLKFMVYLQKENIIDESGMPKERFSAEFPKEGPSILRIQQVVRGDSAAYFCASSLRLDPSTDTQYFGPGTRLTVL.

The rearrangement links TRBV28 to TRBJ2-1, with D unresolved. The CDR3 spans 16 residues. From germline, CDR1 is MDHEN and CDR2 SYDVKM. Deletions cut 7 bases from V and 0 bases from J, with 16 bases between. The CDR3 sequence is CASTLLRLSSYNEQFF. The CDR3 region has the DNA TGTGCCAGCACCCTCCTCAGACTTAGCTCCTACAATGAGCAGTTCTTC.

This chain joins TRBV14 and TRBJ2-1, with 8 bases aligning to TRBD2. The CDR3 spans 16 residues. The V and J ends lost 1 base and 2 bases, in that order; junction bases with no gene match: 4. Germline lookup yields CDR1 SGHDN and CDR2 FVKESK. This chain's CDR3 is CASSQASGSPYNEQFF. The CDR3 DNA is TGTGCCAGCAGCCAAGCGAGCGGGAGTCCCTACAATGAGCAGTTCTTC. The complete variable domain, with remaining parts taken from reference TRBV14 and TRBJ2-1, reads EAGVTQFPSHSVIEKGQTVTLRCDPISGHDNLYWYRRVMGKEIKFLLHFVKESKQDESGMPNNRFLAERTGGTYSTLKVQPAELEDSGVYFCASSQASGSPYNEQFFGPGTRLTVL.

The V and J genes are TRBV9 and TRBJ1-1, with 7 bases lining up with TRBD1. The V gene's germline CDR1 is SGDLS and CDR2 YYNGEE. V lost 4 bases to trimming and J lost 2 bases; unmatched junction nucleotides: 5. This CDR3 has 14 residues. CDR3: CASSKAGGNTEAFF. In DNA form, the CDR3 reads TGTGCCAGCAGCAAGGCAGGGGGTAACACTGAAGCTTTCTTT.

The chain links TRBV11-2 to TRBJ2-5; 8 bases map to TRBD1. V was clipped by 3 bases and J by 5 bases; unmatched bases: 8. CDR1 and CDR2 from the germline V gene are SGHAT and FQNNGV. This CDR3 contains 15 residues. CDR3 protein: CASSFSTGVGETQYF. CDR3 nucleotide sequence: TGTGCCAGCAGCTTTTCGACAGGGGTTGGGGAGACCCAGTACTTC. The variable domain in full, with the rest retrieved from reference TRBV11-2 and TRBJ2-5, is EAGVAQSPRYKIIEKRQSVAFWCNPISGHATLYWYQQILGQGPKLLIQFQNNGVVDDSQLPKDRFSAERLKGVDSTLKIQPAKLEDSAVYLCASSFSTGVGETQYFGPGTRLLVL.

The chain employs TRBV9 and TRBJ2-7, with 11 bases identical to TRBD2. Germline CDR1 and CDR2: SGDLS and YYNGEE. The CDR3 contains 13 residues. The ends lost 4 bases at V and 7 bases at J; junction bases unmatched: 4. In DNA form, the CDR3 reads TGTGCCAGCAGCTACGGACTAGCGGGTGAGCAGTACTTC. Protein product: CASSYGLAGEQYF.

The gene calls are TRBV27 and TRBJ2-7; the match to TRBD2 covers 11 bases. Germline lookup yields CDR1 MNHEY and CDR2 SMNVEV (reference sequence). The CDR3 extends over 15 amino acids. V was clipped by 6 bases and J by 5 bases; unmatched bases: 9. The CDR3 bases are TGTGCCAGCAGGACCGGGGGGACTAGCGGACACGAGCAGTACTTC. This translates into CASRTGGTSGHEQYF.

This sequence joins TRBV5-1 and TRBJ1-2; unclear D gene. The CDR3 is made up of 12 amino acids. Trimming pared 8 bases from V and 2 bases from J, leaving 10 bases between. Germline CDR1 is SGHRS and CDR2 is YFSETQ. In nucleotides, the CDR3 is TGCGCCAGTTCGGAGAGGAACTATGGCTACACCTTC. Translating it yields CASSERNYGYTF.

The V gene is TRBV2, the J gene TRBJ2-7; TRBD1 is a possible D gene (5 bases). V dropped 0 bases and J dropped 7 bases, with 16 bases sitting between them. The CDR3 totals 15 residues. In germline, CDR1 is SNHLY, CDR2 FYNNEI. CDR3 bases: TGTGCCAGCAGTGAAGCAAGAACGACAGCCAAGGAGCAGTACTTC. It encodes CASSEARTTAKEQYF.

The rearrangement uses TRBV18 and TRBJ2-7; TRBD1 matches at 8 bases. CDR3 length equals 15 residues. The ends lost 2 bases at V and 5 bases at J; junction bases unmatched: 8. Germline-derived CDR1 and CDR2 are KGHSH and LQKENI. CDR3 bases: TGTGCCAGCTCACCAAGCGAGGACAGGGTGGACGAGCAGTACTTC. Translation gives CASSPSEDRVDEQYF. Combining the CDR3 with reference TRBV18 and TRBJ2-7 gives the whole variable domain NAGVMQNPRHLVRRRGQEARLRCSPMKGHSHVYWYRQLPEEGLKFMVYLQKENIIDESGMPKERFSAEFPKEGPSILRIQQVVRGDSAAYFCASSPSEDRVDEQYFGPGTRLTVT.

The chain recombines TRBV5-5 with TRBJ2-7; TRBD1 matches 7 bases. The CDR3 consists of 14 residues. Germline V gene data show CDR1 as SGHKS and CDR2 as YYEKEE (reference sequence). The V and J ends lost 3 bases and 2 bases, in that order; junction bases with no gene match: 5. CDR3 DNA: TGTGCCAGCAGCTATTTTGGACAGGCCTACGAGCAGTACTTC. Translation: CASSYFGQAYEQYF.

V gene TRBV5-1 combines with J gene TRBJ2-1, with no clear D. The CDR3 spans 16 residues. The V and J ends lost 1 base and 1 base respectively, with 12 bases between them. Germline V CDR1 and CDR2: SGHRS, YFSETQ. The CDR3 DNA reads TGCGCCAGCAGCTTGACTACTCAAGGTTCCTACAATGAGCAGTTCTTC. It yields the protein CASSLTTQGSYNEQFF.

The CDR3 DNA sequence: TGTGCCAGCAGTGAATACGCAACTAGCACAGATACGCAGTATTTT. Protein: CASSEYATSTDTQYF. The chain couples TRBV2 to TRBJ2-3; D unclear. The germline V and J ends were trimmed by 2 bases and 0 bases, with 9 bases remaining between them. The CDR3 length is 15 residues. Germline values: CDR1 SNHLY, CDR2 FYNNEI.

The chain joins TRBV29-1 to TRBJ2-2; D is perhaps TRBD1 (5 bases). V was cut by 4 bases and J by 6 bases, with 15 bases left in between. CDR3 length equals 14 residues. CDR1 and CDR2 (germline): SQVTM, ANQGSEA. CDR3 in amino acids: CSVGSRGWAGELFF. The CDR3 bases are TGCAGCGTTGGGTCTAGGGGTTGGGCCGGGGAGCTGTTTTTT.

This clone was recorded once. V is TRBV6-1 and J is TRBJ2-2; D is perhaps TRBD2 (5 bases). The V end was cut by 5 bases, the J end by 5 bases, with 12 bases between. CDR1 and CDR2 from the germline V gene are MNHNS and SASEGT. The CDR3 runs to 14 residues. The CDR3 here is CASSLNSVTGELFF. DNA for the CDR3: TGTGCCAGCAGTTTGAATAGCGTGACCGGGGAGCTGTTTTTT.

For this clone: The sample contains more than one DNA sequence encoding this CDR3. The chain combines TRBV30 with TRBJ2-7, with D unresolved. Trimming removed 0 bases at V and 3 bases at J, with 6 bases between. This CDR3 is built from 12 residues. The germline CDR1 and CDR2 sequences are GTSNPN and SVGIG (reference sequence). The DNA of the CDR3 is TGTGCCTGGAGTGTACTTGGCTACGAGCAGTACTTC. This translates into CAWSVLGYEQYF.

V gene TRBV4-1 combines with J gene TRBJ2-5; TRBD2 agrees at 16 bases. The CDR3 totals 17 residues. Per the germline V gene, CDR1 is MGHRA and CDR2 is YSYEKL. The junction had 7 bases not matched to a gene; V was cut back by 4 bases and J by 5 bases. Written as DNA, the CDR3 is TGCGCCAGCAGCCGATTGGGACTAGCGGGAGGGGGGGAGACCCAGTACTTC. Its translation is CASSRLGLAGGGETQYF.

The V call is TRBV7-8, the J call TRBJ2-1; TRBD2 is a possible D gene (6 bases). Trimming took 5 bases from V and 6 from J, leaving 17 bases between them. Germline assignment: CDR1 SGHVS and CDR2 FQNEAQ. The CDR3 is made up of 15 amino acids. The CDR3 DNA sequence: TGTGCCAGCAGCCCGACACGGGAGCTACTCAATGAGCAGTTCTTC. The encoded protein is CASSPTRELLNEQFF.

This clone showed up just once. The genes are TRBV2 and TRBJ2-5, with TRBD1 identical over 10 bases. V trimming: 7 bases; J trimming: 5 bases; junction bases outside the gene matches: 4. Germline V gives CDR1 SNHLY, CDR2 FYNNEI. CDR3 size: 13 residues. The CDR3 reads CASTRTGGETQYF. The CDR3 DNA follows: TGTGCCAGCACTAGGACAGGGGGTGAGACCCAGTACTTC.

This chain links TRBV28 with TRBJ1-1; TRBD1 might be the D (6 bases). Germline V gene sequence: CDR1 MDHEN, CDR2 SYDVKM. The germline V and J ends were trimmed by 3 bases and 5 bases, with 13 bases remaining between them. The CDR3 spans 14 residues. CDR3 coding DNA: TGTGCCAGCAGTTTTCGAGGGGGACGGACTGAAGCTTTCTTT. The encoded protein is CASSFRGGRTEAFF. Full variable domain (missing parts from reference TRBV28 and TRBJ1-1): DVKVTQSSRYLVKRTGEKVFLECVQDMDHENMFWYRQDPGLGLRLIYFSYDVKMKEKGDIPEGYSVSREKKERFSLILESASTNQTSMYLCASSFRGGRTEAFFGQGTRLTVV.

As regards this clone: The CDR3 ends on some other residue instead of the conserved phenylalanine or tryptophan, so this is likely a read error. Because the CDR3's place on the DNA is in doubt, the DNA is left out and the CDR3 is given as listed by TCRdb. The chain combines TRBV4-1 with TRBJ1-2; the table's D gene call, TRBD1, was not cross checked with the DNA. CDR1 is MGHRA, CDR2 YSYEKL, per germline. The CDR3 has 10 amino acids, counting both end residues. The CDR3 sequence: CASSLRQQGI.